These 17 T cell receptor beta chains were all obtained from the same sample, sequenced in a study of shared clonotypes between healthy human individuals. Naive CD8 cells were CD45RO-negative, positively selected for CCR7, excluding terminally differentiated effector memory CD45RA+ cells. Profiled with immunoSEQ multiplex PCR; TCRdb holds only in-frame clones, not every one. This sample has fewer than 1 million clones, with 95% to 97% found just once. Sequencing was carried out using naive CD8+ T cells sorted from blood. All receptors come from a young man in good health.

This clone was counted once. The chain links TRBV19 to TRBJ1-5, with 8 bases matching TRBD1. The CDR3 has 16 residues. Trimming took 3 bases from V and 0 from J; bases not matched to a gene: 4. Germline V lookup: CDR1 LNHDA, CDR2 SQIVND (reference sequence). In DNA, the CDR3 is TGTGCCAGTAGTATCACCAGGGGGCGTAGCAATCAGCCCCAGCATTTT. It is translated as CASSITRGRSNQPQHF.

The chain recombines TRBV4-1 with TRBJ2-7; tentatively, D is TRBD1 (5 bases). The ends were cut back, 1 base at V and 5 bases at J, with 12 bases in the middle. The CDR3 has 14 residues. Germline V gene sequence: CDR1 MGHRA, CDR2 YSYEKL. In DNA form, the CDR3 reads TGCGCCAGCAGCCAAGGGGCAGGGTTCGACGAGCAGTACTTC. Translated, it gives CASSQGAGFDEQYF.

This sequence joins TRBV6-5 and TRBJ2-7; possible D gene TRBD2, 7 bases. Trimming removed 6 bases at V and 5 bases at J, with 20 bases between. The CDR3 consists of 15 residues. Germline V gives CDR1 MNHEY, CDR2 SVGAGI. CDR3 protein: CASSVGGGGPDEQYF. The DNA for the CDR3 is TGTGCCAGCAGCGTAGGGGGGGGAGGGCCCGACGAGCAGTACTTC.

The rearrangement uses TRBV27 and TRBJ2-7, with 9 bases that match TRBD1. The germline gives CDR1 MNHEY, CDR2 SMNVEV (reference sequence). The J segment lost 3 bases and the V segment lost 11 bases, leaving 8 bases of the junction unmatched. The CDR3 totals 13 residues. In DNA, the CDR3 is TGTGCCTCCGGGACAGGGACGTTCTACGAGCAGTACTTC. Translation gives CASGTGTFYEQYF.

This chain joins TRBV5-1 and TRBJ1-2; D gene ambiguous. This CDR3 contains 13 residues. Germline V CDR1 and CDR2: SGHRS, YFSETQ. V gave up 2 bases and J gave up 4 bases, with 9 bases separating them. The CDR3 loop is CASSFRGFYGYTF. In DNA form, the CDR3 reads TGCGCCAGCAGCTTCCGAGGGTTCTATGGCTACACCTTC.

CDR3 nucleotides: TGTGCCAGCAGTTTCAGTCTGGTTTCGGGACAGGGAAGGGGAAAGCCGACAGATACGCAGTATTTT. This encodes CASSFSLVSGQGRGKPTDTQYF. This chain joins TRBV28 and TRBJ2-3, with 9 bases aligning to TRBD1. Germline loops: CDR1 MDHEN, CDR2 SYDVKM. CDR3 size: 22 residues. V shed 3 bases, J shed 3 bases, and the junction held 25 bases outside the gene matches.

The chain carries TRBV14 and TRBJ2-1, with 7 bases matching TRBD2. CDR3 length: 17 residues. The germline V gene encodes CDR1 SGHDN and CDR2 FVKESK. V shed 4 bases and J 0 bases; nucleotides not matched to a gene: 9. CDR3 amino acids: CASSRAGLRSSYNEQFF. DNA for the CDR3: TGTGCCAGCAGCCGAGCGGGACTCCGGAGCTCCTACAATGAGCAGTTCTTC.

V usage is TRBV18 and J usage is TRBJ2-1, with 8 bases identical to TRBD2. In germline, CDR1 is KGHSH, CDR2 LQKENI. This CDR3 has 16 amino acids. Trimming at V came to 1 base and at J to 5 bases, leaving 7 bases not matched to a gene. CDR3 nucleotide sequence: TGTGCCAGCTCACCACTACCGGGAGGGATGAACAATGAGCAGTTCTTC. This encodes CASSPLPGGMNNEQFF.

The CDR3 DNA sequence: TGTGCCAGCAGCTTAGCGTCAGACAGCGAGAACACCGGGGAGCTGTTTTTT. It is translated as CASSLASDSENTGELFF. The chain uses TRBV7-9 and TRBJ2-2; tentatively, D is TRBD1 (5 bases). CDR3 length equals 17 residues. Trimming removed 0 bases at V and 1 base at J, with 12 bases between. Germline V lookup: CDR1 SEHNR, CDR2 FQNEAQ (reference sequence).

The chain links TRBV28 to TRBJ2-3; perhaps TRBD2 as D (6 bases). Germline V gene sequence: CDR1 MDHEN, CDR2 SYDVKM. The CDR3 runs to 12 residues. V dropped 8 bases and J dropped 10 bases, with 16 bases sitting between them. CDR3 in amino acids: CASGSWGEAQYF. The CDR3 nucleotides are TGTGCCAGCGGGAGCTGGGGGGAGGCGCAGTATTTT.

The chain recombines TRBV5-6 with TRBJ1-1; unclear D gene. The CDR3 runs to 16 residues. V was cut by 6 bases and J by 0 bases, with 18 bases left in between. CDR1 SGHDT and CDR2 YYEEEE come from the germline V gene. The CDR3 here is CASTSESSSLNTEAFF. For the CDR3, the DNA is TGTGCCAGCACCTCCGAATCGTCCAGCTTGAACACTGAAGCTTTCTTT.

The chain recombines TRBV28 with TRBJ2-7; D assignment may be TRBD1 or TRBD2 (5 bases each). This CDR3 has 14 residues. CDR1 is MDHEN, CDR2 SYDVKM, per germline. With 2 bases removed from V and 2 bases from J, the gap between germline ends came to 10 bases. CDR3 nucleotides: TGTGCCAGCAGTTTAGGGGACCGCGCCTACGAGCAGTACTTC. Its translation is CASSLGDRAYEQYF. Based on the CDR3 plus reference TRBV28 and TRBJ2-7, the full variable domain is DVKVTQSSRYLVKRTGEKVFLECVQDMDHENMFWYRQDPGLGLRLIYFSYDVKMKEKGDIPEGYSVSREKKERFSLILESASTNQTSMYLCASSLGDRAYEQYFGPGTRLTVT.

The chain combines TRBV29-1 with TRBJ2-5, with 13 bases lining up with TRBD2. After removal of 4 bases from V and 2 bases from J, the junction contained 7 bases not matched to a gene. The CDR3 is 16 residues long. Germline CDR1 is SQVTM and CDR2 is ANQGSEA. In DNA form, the CDR3 reads TGCAGCGTTGGGGGACTAGCGGGATTGGGGCAAGAGACCCAGTACTTC. Translated: CSVGGLAGLGQETQYF.

Turning to this clone: This specimen includes other DNA sequences encoding the same CDR3. The chain combines TRBV5-1 with TRBJ2-7, with a tentative D call TRBD2 (5 bases). CDR3 length: 14 residues. CDR1 and CDR2 from the germline V gene are SGHRS and YFSETQ. V was trimmed by 0 bases and J by 0 bases, leaving 7 bases between them. CDR3 bases: TGCGCCAGCAGCTTGGCTGGAGGCTCCTACGAGCAGTACTTC. Its protein is CASSLAGGSYEQYF. The variable domain in full, with the rest retrieved from reference TRBV5-1 and TRBJ2-7, is KAGVTQTPRYLIKTRGQQVTLSCSPISGHRSVSWYQQTPGQGLQFLFEYFSETQRNKGNFPGRFSGRQFSNSRSEMNVSTLELGDSALYLCASSLAGGSYEQYFGPGTRLTVT.

This chain links TRBV29-1 with TRBJ2-3; 10 bases match TRBD2. With V trimmed by 3 bases and J by 4 bases, 1 base remained unmatched. Germline CDR1 and CDR2: SQVTM and ANQGSEA. The CDR3 contains 13 residues. CDR3 residues: CSVELAGADTQYF. Written as DNA, the CDR3 is TGCAGCGTTGAGCTAGCGGGGGCAGATACGCAGTATTTT.

This chain links TRBV28 with TRBJ1-1; D is unclear. Trimming stripped 4 bases from V and 4 bases from J, with 7 bases between. Germline CDR1 MDHEN, CDR2 SYDVKM. This CDR3 region has 12 residues. The CDR3 spells CASSWLFTEAFF. The CDR3 DNA reads as TGTGCCAGCAGTTGGCTATTCACTGAAGCTTTCTTT.

The V and J genes are TRBV7-2 and TRBJ2-7, with 9 nucleotides matching TRBD1. Germline V gives CDR1 SGHTA, CDR2 FQGNSA. Trimming cost V 5 bases and J 4 bases; bases outside gene matches: 12. There are 16 residues in the CDR3. As DNA, the CDR3 is TGTGCCAGCAGCCCATTGACAGGGGGATGGTTGTACGAGCAGTACTTC. This sequence encodes CASSPLTGGWLYEQYF.